The next 30 T cell receptor beta chains were all read from a single sample in a study of CD8+CD57+ T cells in acquired aplastic anemia. TCR beta VDJ combinations and CDR3 sequences were profiled from genomic DNA. TCRdb independently ran MiXCR on the reads; one entry per CDR3 protein. The sample gives about 400,000 distinct CDR3 sequences, roughly 64% of which show up once; under 5% is in the top ten. Material for sequencing was sorted CD4+, CD8+, or CD8+CD57+ T cells (not recorded which) from PBMCs. These receptors were obtained from a human donor in good health, serving as a control.

The chain carries TRBV19 and TRBJ2-1, with 9 bases lining up with TRBD2. The V gene's germline CDR1 is LNHDA and CDR2 SQIVND (reference sequence). V shed 3 bases and J 10 bases; nucleotides not matched to a gene: 7. The CDR3 loop spans 14 amino acids. CDR3 DNA: TGTGCCAGTAGTATCGGTAGCGGGGGCCAGGAGCAGTTCTTC. Translated, it gives CASSIGSGGQEQFF.

V and J are TRBV5-5 and TRBJ2-5; D is possibly TRBD2 (7 bases). Per the germline V gene, CDR1 is SGHKS and CDR2 is YYEKEE (reference sequence). The CDR3 runs 14 residues. V lost 5 bases, J lost 3 bases, and 14 bases lay in between. DNA of the CDR3: TGTGCCAGCAGGGGGGGGGCGAGGGAAGAGACCCAGTACTTC. Translating gives CASRGGAREETQYF.

Ten or more counts support this clonotype. The J gene is TRBJ1-2, the V gene TRBV6-5; 9 bases fit TRBD1. Germline trimming cut 7 bases from V and 0 bases from J; bases unmatched to any gene: 9. This CDR3 region has 16 residues. Germline V CDR1 and CDR2: MNHEY, SVGAGI. CDR3 nucleotide sequence: TGTGCCAGCACCAGGGGACAGGGAGGATCTAACTATGGCTACACCTTC. This encodes CASTRGQGGSNYGYTF.

With regard to this clonotype: The conserved phenylalanine or tryptophan normally closing the CDR3 is absent here, so this likely arose from a read error. The DNA is left out, because the CDR3 cannot be placed on it with certainty; the CDR3 is given as TCRdb lists it. This chain uses TRBV7-3 with TRBJ2-7; TRBD2 was called by the table and not checked on the DNA. Inclusive of both ends, the CDR3 amounts to 12 amino acids. In germline, CDR1 is SGHTA, CDR2 FQGTGA. The CDR3 loop is CASRFGGRRQNG.

The chain links TRBV7-2 to TRBJ2-6, with D hard to call. Trimming took 1 base from V and 19 from J, leaving 23 bases between them. Looked up from germline, CDR1 is SGHTA and CDR2 is FQGNSA. The CDR3 totals 15 residues. CDR3 nucleotide sequence: TGTGCCAGCAGCTTAGGGCTAGGGAACAACTATGGCCTCACTTTC. Encoded protein: CASSLGLGNNYGLTF.

This clonotype was counted at least ten times. This CDR3 reads CSARDPFRGREAFF. In DNA form, the CDR3 reads TGCAGTGCTAGAGATCCCTTCAGGGGGCGCGAAGCTTTCTTT. The rearrangement uses TRBV20-1 and TRBJ1-1; 8 bases agree with TRBD1. V lost 0 bases to trimming and J lost 8 bases; unmatched junction nucleotides: 8. CDR3 length: 14 residues. The germline gives CDR1 DFQATT, CDR2 SNEGSKA (reference sequence).

Turning to this clonotype: Without the conserved terminal phenylalanine or tryptophan, this CDR3 likely stems from a read error. It is unclear where the CDR3 begins or ends on the DNA, so no DNA is shown, and the CDR3 is as TCRdb lists it. The chain uses TRBV7-2 and TRBJ2-3; the D segment call TRBD1 is taken from the table without a DNA check. Germline V gives CDR1 SGHTA, CDR2 FQGNSA. The CDR3 sequence runs 13 residues, both termini included. The CDR3 reads CASSLGGPDAEYY.

On this clonotype itself: Germline is not matched at one junction end, which may reflect a read error. The chain uses TRBV7-2 and TRBJ1-5, with a tentative D call TRBD1 (5 bases). The CDR3 has 14 amino acids. Germline CDR1 SGHTA, CDR2 FQGNSA. CDR3 region: CASSPGLAITQETF. The CDR3 coding sequence is TGTGCCAGCAGCCCGGGACTAGCGATAACCCAAGAGACCTTT.

This clonotype was recorded once. This chain uses TRBV2 with TRBJ2-1; the D gene is possibly TRBD2 (6 bases). V lost 6 bases and J lost 7, with 16 bases in between. From germline, CDR1 is SNHLY and CDR2 FYNNEI. This CDR3 has 14 residues. The CDR3 is CASRAGRAGNEQFF. CDR3 sequence (DNA): TGTGCCAGCAGGGCCGGACGGGCGGGGAATGAGCAGTTCTTC.

The chain employs TRBV20-1 and TRBJ2-1; the match to TRBD2 covers 13 bases. Germline V lookup: CDR1 DFQATT, CDR2 SNEGSKA (reference sequence). The CDR3 is 14 residues long. V shed 2 bases and J 6 bases; nucleotides not matched to a gene: 1. CDR3 residues: CSARWTSGGNEQFF. For the CDR3, the DNA is TGCAGTGCTAGATGGACTAGCGGGGGCAATGAGCAGTTCTTC.

The chain combines TRBV5-5 with TRBJ2-7, with D hard to call. The germline V and J ends were trimmed by 4 bases and 5 bases, with 10 bases remaining between them. CDR3 length: 12 residues. The germline CDR1 and CDR2 sequences are SGHKS and YYEKEE (reference sequence). CDR3 protein: CASSMDKDEQYF. The CDR3 DNA reads as TGTGCCAGCAGCATGGATAAGGACGAGCAGTACTTC.

To note about this clonotype: No conserved phenylalanine or tryptophan is present at the end of the CDR3, so a read error is the likely explanation. The limits of the CDR3 on the DNA are not certain, so only TCRdb's listed CDR3 is given. The chain couples TRBV20-1 to TRBJ2-7; the D call TRBD2 from the table was never checked on the DNA. CDR1 and CDR2 (germline): DFQATT, SNEGSKA (reference sequence). The CDR3 is 8 amino acids in total, end residues counted. CDR3 loop: CSAQRSSG.

This clonotype was recorded a few times. V usage is TRBV29-1 and J usage is TRBJ2-7, with TRBD1 identical over 8 bases. The CDR3 runs 13 residues. V was clipped by 7 bases and J by 1 base; unmatched bases: 6. The germline V gene encodes CDR1 SQVTM and CDR2 ANQGSEA. CDR3 sequence reads: CSAEGQESYEQYF. The CDR3 DNA reads as TGCAGCGCGGAGGGACAGGAGTCCTACGAGCAGTACTTC.

Notes on this clonotype: A read error may explain this, as a much larger clone is one base away. The V call is TRBV4-3, the J call TRBJ2-1, with TRBD2 matching 10 bases. The CDR3 covers 16 residues. Germline assignment: CDR1 LGHNA and CDR2 YSLEER. The CDR3 loop is CASSQGVVAGGYEQLF. CDR3 bases: TGCGCCAGCAGCCAAGGTGTTGTAGCGGGGGGCTATGAGCAGCTCTTC.

The chain is built from TRBV2 and TRBJ2-7; no reliable D call. The CDR3 contains 15 residues. From germline, CDR1 is SNHLY and CDR2 FYNNEI. This CDR3 is CLSSVGLGPGYEQYF. CDR3 DNA: TGTCTCAGCAGCGTAGGGCTAGGGCCAGGATACGAGCAGTACTTC. The variable domain in full, with the rest retrieved from reference TRBV2 and TRBJ2-7, is EPEVTQTPSHQVTQMGQEVILRCVPISNHLYFYWYRQILGQKVEFLVSFYNNEISEKSEIFDDQFSVERPDGSNFTLKIRSTKLEDSAMYFCLSSVGLGPGYEQYFGPGTRLTVT.

This clonotype was seen many times. The V call is TRBV7-3, the J call TRBJ2-1; D ambiguous. V was shortened by 1 base and J by 6 bases, with 7 bases between the two germline ends. CDR3 length: 13 amino acids. Germline V gene lookup returns CDR1 SGHTA and CDR2 FQGTGA. CDR3 region: CASSLKDSNEQFF. DNA for the CDR3: TGTGCCAGCAGCTTAAAGGATAGCAATGAGCAGTTCTTC.

Of note for this clonotype: The junction does not match germline at one end; this may be a read error. The rearrangement uses TRBV2 and TRBJ2-3, with D perhaps matching TRBD1 or TRBD2 (5 bases each). CDR1 and CDR2 from the germline V gene are SNHLY and FYNNEI. The CDR3 contains 14 residues. CDR3 nucleotides: TGTGCCAGCAGTAAGGGACCCCCAAACACTACAGCGTACTTT. It encodes CASSKGPPNTTAYF.

V usage is TRBV2 and J usage is TRBJ2-1; no clear D gene. V gave up 1 base and J gave up 6 bases, with 16 bases separating them. The CDR3 loop spans 16 amino acids. Per germline, CDR1 SNHLY and CDR2 FYNNEI. The CDR3 is CASSEVRPRRPNEQFF. The CDR3 DNA reads as TGTGCCAGCAGTGAAGTACGGCCCCGGCGTCCCAATGAGCAGTTCTTC.

Concerning this clonotype: This sequence may be a read error, since a much larger clone differs from it by one base. V and J are TRBV7-3 and TRBJ2-7, with 10 bases matching TRBD2. CDR1 and CDR2 (germline): SGHTA, FQGTGA. The CDR3 loop spans 14 amino acids. The CDR3 DNA sequence: TGTGCCAGCAGCCAAGTACTAGCGGGGAATGAGCCGTACTTC. Its protein product is CASSQVLAGNEPYF.

This clonotype was observed many times. The V call is TRBV10-3, the J call TRBJ2-3; the D call may be TRBD1 or TRBD2 (5 bases each). Germline V gene sequence: CDR1 ENHRY, CDR2 SYGVKD. This CDR3 is built from 14 residues. V dropped 8 bases and J dropped 3 bases, with 15 bases sitting between them. CDR3 amino acids: CAIRQARGTDTQYF. The CDR3 DNA reads TGTGCCATCCGGCAGGCGAGGGGTACAGATACGCAGTATTTT.

As for this clonotype: A single base separates this from a much larger clone, so it may be a read error. The chain joins TRBV30 to TRBJ1-2; the D gene is possibly TRBD1 (6 bases). V lost 4 bases and J lost 6, with 15 bases in between. There are 13 residues in the CDR3. CDR1 GTSNPN and CDR2 SVGIG come from the germline V gene (reference sequence). CDR3 nucleotide sequence: TGTGCCTGGAATCGGGGGCCTAAGGATGGCTACACCTTC. Encoded protein: CAWNRGPKDGYTF.

This clonotype is a singleton in its sample. One junction end does not reproduce the germline sequence, and a read error may be involved. The V and J genes are TRBV9 and TRBJ1-2; 8 bases map to TRBD1. The CDR3 extends over 15 amino acids. CDR1 is SGDLS and CDR2 is YYNGEE in the germline V gene. CDR3 sequence reads: CASSFGGQGLYGYTF. CDR3 DNA: TGTGCTAGCAGTTTCGGTGGACAGGGACTATACGGCTACACCTTC. Complete variable domain (other parts from reference TRBV9 and TRBJ1-2): DSGVTQTPKHLITATGQRVTLRCSPRSGDLSVYWYQQSLDQGLQFLIQYYNGEERAKGNILERFSAQQFPDLHSELNLSSLELGDSALYFCASSFGGQGLYGYTFGSGTRLTVV.

Note on this clonotype: A much larger clone sits a single nucleotide away, making a read error possible. This rearrangement joins TRBV27 to TRBJ1-5; D may be TRBD1 (5 bases). Trimming took 8 bases from V and 0 from J, leaving 14 bases between them. CDR3 length: 15 amino acids. Germline V gene data show CDR1 as MNHEY and CDR2 as SMNVEV (reference sequence). CDR3 loop: CASGSTQVSNQPQHF. The CDR3 DNA is TGTGCCAGCGGTTCGACACAGGTTAGCAATCAGCCCCAGCATTTT.

In this sample, this clonotype turned up a few times. Being one base from a much bigger clone, this may be a read error. This chain joins TRBV7-2 and TRBJ2-3, with TRBD2 matching 9 bases. The CDR3 loop spans 17 amino acids. CDR1 is SGHTA, CDR2 FQGNSA, per germline. J was trimmed by 5 bases and V by 9 bases; bases with no gene match: 18. The CDR3 reads CASDPALSGGSQDTQYF. CDR3 bases: TGTGCCAGTGACCCCGCCCTTAGCGGGGGATCTCAAGATACGCAGTATTTT.

The chain has TRBV10-3 and TRBJ2-7; 11 bases match TRBD1. V gave up 7 bases and J gave up 4 bases; unmatched junction bases: 6. The germline gives CDR1 ENHRY, CDR2 SYGVKD. There are 14 residues in the CDR3. The CDR3 nucleotides read TGTGCCATCACCCTGGGACAGGGGGAATACGAGCAGTACTTC. Translating gives CAITLGQGEYEQYF.

This clonotype came up once. The conserved closing phenylalanine or tryptophan is absent in this CDR3, likely reflecting a read error. Because the CDR3's place on the DNA is in doubt, the DNA is left out and the CDR3 is given as listed by TCRdb. V gene TRBV2 combines with J gene TRBJ2-3. In germline, CDR1 is SNHLY, CDR2 FYNNEI. The CDR3 extends over 15 residues, inclusive of both ends. The CDR3 region is CASSLLGWVADTKFC.

As for this clonotype: This likely comes from a read error, as the CDR3 has no conserved phenylalanine or tryptophan at its end. The DNA is left out, because the CDR3 cannot be placed on it with certainty; the CDR3 is given as TCRdb lists it. The chain's CDR3 is CASSIGALDEQYFGP. The chain links TRBV19 to TRBJ2-7. The CDR3 has 15 residues if both end residues are counted. CDR1 LNHDA and CDR2 SQIVND come from the germline V gene (reference sequence).

Ten or more counts support this clonotype. J is TRBJ2-1 and V is TRBV19; D is perhaps TRBD2 (6 bases). Germline V gives CDR1 LNHDA, CDR2 SQIVND (reference sequence). The V end was cut by 3 bases, the J end by 7 bases, with 19 bases between. CDR3 size: 16 residues. The chain's CDR3 is CASSIPLGGGRNEQFF. As DNA, the CDR3 is TGTGCCAGTAGTATCCCCCTGGGCGGAGGGAGAAATGAGCAGTTCTTC.

Of note for this clonotype: In this CDR3 the conserved last residue, phenylalanine or tryptophan, is missing, so a read error is likely. The chain has TRBV19 and TRBJ1-1; D may be TRBD1 (5 bases). Germline CDR1 LNHDA, CDR2 SQIVND (reference sequence). This CDR3 spans 15 amino acids. CDR3 sequence (DNA): TGTGCCAGTAGTACAGGGAATTTAATGGACACTAAAGCTTTCTTA. It translates to CASSTGNLMDTKAFL.

The V gene is TRBV7-3, the J gene TRBJ2-3; the D is unclear. Deletions cut 2 bases from V and 3 bases from J, with 9 bases between. The V gene's germline CDR1 is SGHTA and CDR2 FQGTGA. CDR3 length: 14 amino acids. This chain's CDR3 is CASSLGQVTDTQYF. The CDR3, as DNA: TGTGCCAGCAGCTTAGGGCAGGTGACAGATACGCAGTATTTT.